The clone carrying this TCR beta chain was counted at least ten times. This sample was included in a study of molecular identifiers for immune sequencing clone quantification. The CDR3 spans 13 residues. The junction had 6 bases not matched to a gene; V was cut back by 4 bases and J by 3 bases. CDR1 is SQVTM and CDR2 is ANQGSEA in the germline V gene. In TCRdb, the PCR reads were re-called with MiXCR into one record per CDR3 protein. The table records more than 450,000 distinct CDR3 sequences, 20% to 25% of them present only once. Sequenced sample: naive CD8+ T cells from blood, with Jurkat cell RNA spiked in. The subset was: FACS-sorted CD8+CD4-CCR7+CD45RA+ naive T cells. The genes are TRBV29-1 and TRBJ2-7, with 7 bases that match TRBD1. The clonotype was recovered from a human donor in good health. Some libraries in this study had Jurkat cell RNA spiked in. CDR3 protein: CSVGPGQFYEQYF. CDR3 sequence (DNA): TGCAGCGTTGGACCGGGACAGTTCTACGAGCAGTACTTC.